This T cell receptor beta chain derives from a study of T cell repertoires in cytomegalovirus infection. In the study overall: CMV epitopes, recently identified HLA-C-restricted and well-studied HLA-B-restricted, were used. Shared public TCR beta signatures pointed to both CMV infection and a matching HLA type.

With V trimmed by 4 bases and J by 5 bases, 8 bases remained unmatched. Germline assignment: CDR1 SGHTA and CDR2 FQGNSA. This CDR3 is built from 15 residues. TCRdb ran MiXCR on the reads and lists one entry per CDR3 protein. The sample lists approximately 1,000,000 distinct CDR3 sequences; 25% to 40% were seen once. Study-wide results and limits: Dominating the ex vivo response were TCR beta clonotypes that were CMV-specific and HLA-C-restricted. Accumulated public TCR beta family frequency recognized individuals carrying CMV together with the relevant HLA.

This clonotype was observed at least ten times. Its antigen remains unidentified. The specimen comprised cultured CD8+ T cells from PBMCs, sampled from culture after CMV antigen stimulation. The chain has TRBV7-2 and TRBJ2-3; 8 positions agree with TRBD2. This clonotype was sampled from a human donor in good health (CMV status not recorded). Some clones in this sample may be carry-over from other donors' samples. The CDR3 here is CASSSIGGALDTQYF. The CDR3 DNA is TGTGCCAGCAGCTCTATCGGGGGGGCGTTAGATACGCAGTATTTT.